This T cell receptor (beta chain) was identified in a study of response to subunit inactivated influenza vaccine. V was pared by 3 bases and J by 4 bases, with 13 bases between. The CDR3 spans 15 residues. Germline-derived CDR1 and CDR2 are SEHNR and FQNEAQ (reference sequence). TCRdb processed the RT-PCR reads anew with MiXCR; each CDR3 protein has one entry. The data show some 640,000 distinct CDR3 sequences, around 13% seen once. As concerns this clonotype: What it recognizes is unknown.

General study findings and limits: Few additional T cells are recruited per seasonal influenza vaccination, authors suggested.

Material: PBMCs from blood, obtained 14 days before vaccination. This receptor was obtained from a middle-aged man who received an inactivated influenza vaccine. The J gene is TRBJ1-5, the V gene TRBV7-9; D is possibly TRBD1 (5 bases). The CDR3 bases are TGTGCCAGCAGCTTTGCGGGGGGGGTAAATCAGCCCCAGCATTTT. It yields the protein CASSFAGGVNQPQHF.